The 23 T cell receptor beta chains given below trace back to one sample, sequenced in a study of blood T cell repertoires in COVID-19. Method: immunoSEQ multiplex PCR; TCRdb's copy keeps in-frame clones and lacks some. The repertoire includes over 65,000 clones, approximately 90% of them detected once, and 6.9% sits in the top ten. The specimen was peripheral blood. The receptors stem from a human donor in a cohort sampled during active COVID-19.

This chain uses TRBV5-1 with TRBJ1-2, with TRBD1 identical over 7 bases. The CDR3 has 16 residues. Germline trimming cut 0 bases from V and 3 bases from J; bases unmatched to any gene: 8. Germline assignment: CDR1 SGHRS and CDR2 YFSETQ. This CDR3 is CASSLAESGGHYGYTF. The CDR3 region has the DNA TGCGCCAGCAGCTTGGCCGAATCAGGGGGACACTATGGCTACACCTTC.

The CDR3 coding sequence is TGTGCCAGCAGTGAATTCGACACGGAGGTGACAGATACGCAGTATTTT. This sequence encodes CASSEFDTEVTDTQYF. The chain couples TRBV6-4 to TRBJ2-3, with D possibly matching TRBD2 (5 bases). The CDR3 runs 16 residues. Trimming took 3 bases from V and 3 from J, leaving 16 bases between them. The germline CDR1 and CDR2 sequences are MRHNA and SNTAGT.

The chain employs TRBV11-2 and TRBJ2-7; 7 nucleotides match TRBD1. V trimming: 0 bases; J trimming: 0 bases; junction bases outside the gene matches: 2. The CDR3 extends over 15 amino acids. Germline V gene data show CDR1 as SGHAT and CDR2 as FQNNGV. CDR3 loop: CASSLETGSSYEQYF. In DNA, the CDR3 is TGTGCCAGCAGCTTAGAGACAGGGAGCTCCTACGAGCAGTACTTC.

The rearrangement uses TRBV9 and TRBJ2-3; 9 bases agree with TRBD1. The germline gives CDR1 SGDLS, CDR2 YYNGEE. The V and J ends lost 3 bases and 2 bases, in that order; junction bases with no gene match: 4. This CDR3 contains 15 residues. For the CDR3, the DNA is TGTGCCAGCAGCGGACAGGGGGGATACACAGATACGCAGTATTTT. This sequence encodes CASSGQGGYTDTQYF.

This chain uses TRBV18 with TRBJ2-7; D ambiguous. The CDR3 runs to 14 residues. The V end lost 2 bases, the J end lost 0 bases, and 8 bases lay between the germline ends. CDR1 KGHSH and CDR2 LQKENI come from the germline V gene. The CDR3 loop is CASSPTRISYEQYF. The CDR3 nucleotides read TGTGCCAGCTCACCAACGAGGATCTCCTACGAGCAGTACTTC.

The rearrangement uses TRBV7-9 and TRBJ1-1, with 10 bases identical to TRBD1. Germline CDR1 and CDR2: SEHNR and FQNEAQ (reference sequence). The V and J ends lost 0 bases and 4 bases, in that order; junction bases with no gene match: 2. The CDR3 runs to 15 residues. The CDR3 loop is CASSLAGQGGTEAFF. The CDR3 DNA is TGTGCCAGCAGCTTAGCCGGACAGGGGGGCACTGAAGCTTTCTTT.

The chain employs TRBV19 and TRBJ2-7; a weak D match, TRBD1 (6 bases). Trimming took 10 bases from V and 2 from J, leaving 15 bases between them. This CDR3 comprises 13 residues. CDR1 and CDR2 (germline): LNHDA, SQIVND (reference sequence). The CDR3 nucleotides are TGTGCCACCCCCATTAGGGGGACCTACGAGCAGTACTTC. It codes for CATPIRGTYEQYF.

The CDR3 sequence: CASSSRRYEQYF. In DNA form, the CDR3 reads TGTGCCAGCAGCTCCCGCAGGTACGAGCAGTACTTC. The chain combines TRBV27 with TRBJ2-7, with D unresolved. The CDR3 has 12 amino acids. Trimming shortened V by 6 bases and J by 4 bases, and 10 bases separated the two germline ends. The V gene's germline CDR1 is MNHEY and CDR2 SMNVEV (reference sequence).

In this sample, this clone turned up a few times. This chain connects TRBV7-9 to TRBJ1-1; D is undetermined. Germline V gene lookup returns CDR1 SEHNR and CDR2 FQNEAQ (reference sequence). The CDR3 runs 14 residues. The V gene lost 6 bases and the J gene lost 1 base, with 12 bases spanning the gap. The DNA of the CDR3 is TGTGCCAGCAGATACGGGGATCGGAACACTGAAGCTTTCTTT. It encodes CASRYGDRNTEAFF.

This chain links TRBV5-1 with TRBJ2-5; TRBD1 agrees at 7 bases. The CDR3 is made up of 13 amino acids. Germline V gene lookup returns CDR1 SGHRS and CDR2 YFSETQ. Unmatched junction bases numbered 1, after V lost 0 bases and J lost 5 bases. Written as DNA, the CDR3 is TGCGCCAGCAGCTTGGTGGACAGGGAGACCCAGTACTTC. Its protein is CASSLVDRETQYF.

The chain joins TRBV2 to TRBJ2-3, with TRBD2 matching over 8 bases. CDR3 length: 16 residues. The V and J ends lost 0 bases and 5 bases, in that order; junction bases with no gene match: 7. The germline gives CDR1 SNHLY, CDR2 FYNNEI. The CDR3 nucleotides read TGTGCCAGCAGTGAAGCGTGGCGGGGGGAGTTAGATACGCAGTATTTT. Amino acids: CASSEAWRGELDTQYF.

A few counts support this clone. V usage is TRBV5-1 and J usage is TRBJ1-5; TRBD1 matches at 7 bases. This CDR3 has 15 amino acids. Trimming cost V 0 bases and J 5 bases; bases outside gene matches: 5. Germline CDR1 is SGHRS and CDR2 is YFSETQ. The CDR3 nucleotides read TGCGCCAGCAGCTTGGAGGGGGCCGCATATCAGCCCCAGCATTTT. As protein: CASSLEGAAYQPQHF.

V usage is TRBV9 and J usage is TRBJ1-2; possibly TRBD1 for D (6 bases). With 0 bases removed from V and 3 bases from J, the gap between germline ends came to 24 bases. CDR3 size: 19 residues. Germline V lookup: CDR1 SGDLS, CDR2 YYNGEE. This chain's CDR3 is CASSVDPQDRRRRHYGYTF. CDR3 sequence (DNA): TGTGCCAGCAGCGTAGACCCCCAGGACAGAAGAAGGCGACACTATGGCTACACCTTC.

The J gene is TRBJ1-2, the V gene TRBV28; TRBD1 is a possible D gene (6 bases). The CDR3 has 14 amino acids. Germline values: CDR1 MDHEN, CDR2 SYDVKM. V lost 7 bases to trimming and J lost 5 bases, with 17 bases between them. CDR3 nucleotide sequence: TGTGCCAGCACCCTCACCCAGGGGTCGTATGGCTACACCTTC. The encoded protein is CASTLTQGSYGYTF.

The CDR3 protein is CASSPGDSGANVLTF. CDR3 coding DNA: TGTGCCAGCAGTCCAGGGGACTCTGGGGCCAACGTCCTGACTTTC. The chain recombines TRBV27 with TRBJ2-6; possible D gene TRBD1, 6 bases. CDR1 and CDR2 (germline): MNHEY, SMNVEV (reference sequence). V was shortened by 5 bases and J by 0 bases, with 8 bases between the two germline ends. The CDR3 loop spans 15 amino acids.

V gene TRBV11-2 combines with J gene TRBJ2-5; D perhaps matches TRBD1 (5 bases). This CDR3 is 15 amino acids long. The germline gives CDR1 SGHAT, CDR2 FQNNGV. The ends were cut back, 1 base at V and 0 bases at J, with 9 bases in the middle. In DNA form, the CDR3 reads TGTGCCAGCAGCTTAGGCAGGGCTCACCAAGAGACCCAGTACTTC. The encoded protein is CASSLGRAHQETQYF. Full variable domain (remainder filled in from reference TRBV11-2 and TRBJ2-5): EAGVAQSPRYKIIEKRQSVAFWCNPISGHATLYWYQQILGQGPKLLIQFQNNGVVDDSQLPKDRFSAERLKGVDSTLKIQPAKLEDSAVYLCASSLGRAHQETQYFGPGTRLLVL.

The chain is built from TRBV6-2 or TRBV6-3 and TRBJ2-7; weak D call: TRBD2 (6 bases). V shed 2 bases and J shed 2 bases, with 13 bases lying between them. The CDR3 consists of 15 residues. CDR1 is MNHEY, CDR2 SVGEGT, per germline. In DNA form, the CDR3 reads TGTGCCAGCAGTTACCAACTAGCATTGGCCTACGAGCAGTACTTC. Translating it yields CASSYQLALAYEQYF.

Turning to this clone: One junction end disagrees with the germline gene, perhaps due to a read error. The chain uses TRBV3-1 (or the pseudogene TRBV3-2) and TRBJ2-2; D is possibly TRBD2 (5 bases). Germline V gene data show CDR1 as LGHDT and CDR2 as YNNKEL (reference sequence). The CDR3 sequence is 15 residues long. This chain's CDR3 is CASSQDRGNSGELFF. CDR3 nucleotide sequence: TGTGCCAGCAGCCAAGATCGAGGGAACAGCGGGGAGCTGTTTTTT.

This clone is a singleton in its sample. The V and J genes are TRBV7-2 and TRBJ1-4; the match to TRBD1 covers 8 bases. This CDR3 contains 15 residues. From germline, CDR1 is SGHTA and CDR2 FQGNSA. V dropped 5 bases and J dropped 4; count of bases not matched to a gene: 6. CDR3 sequence (DNA): TGTGCCAGCAGCCCACAGGGGGGGGGTAATGAAAAACTGTTTTTT. This translates into CASSPQGGGNEKLFF.

The V and J genes are TRBV10-2 and TRBJ1-4; a possible D gene is TRBD1 (6 bases). Germline V gene sequence: CDR1 WSHSY, CDR2 SAAADI. This CDR3 has 17 amino acids. The ends were cut back, 2 bases at V and 9 bases at J, with 22 bases in the middle. Here the CDR3 DNA reads TGCGCCAGCAGTGAGCCCCGAGGGGGACCTATCCGGCAAAAACTGTTTTTT. Encoded protein: CASSEPRGGPIRQKLFF.

The chain employs TRBV29-1 and TRBJ1-1; D perhaps matches TRBD1 (5 bases). V was trimmed by 5 bases and J by 1 base, leaving 11 bases between them. CDR1 and CDR2 (germline): SQVTM, ANQGSEA. This CDR3 is 13 amino acids long. CDR3 loop: CSVSFRGNTEAFF. The CDR3 DNA reads TGCAGCGTTTCCTTTAGGGGGAACACTGAAGCTTTCTTT.

J is TRBJ2-5 and V is TRBV6-6; TRBD2 agrees at 11 bases. The CDR3 spans 14 residues. Trimming at V came to 6 bases and at J to 5 bases, leaving 5 bases not matched to a gene. Germline V CDR1 and CDR2: MNHNY, SVGAGI (reference sequence). This CDR3 reads CASRTSGNRETQYF. DNA for the CDR3: TGTGCCAGCAGGACTAGCGGGAACCGGGAGACCCAGTACTTC.

The rearrangement links TRBV11-3 to TRBJ1-4; 9 bases line up with TRBD1. V lost 5 bases, J lost 7 bases, and 5 bases stayed unmatched. The CDR3 contains 14 residues. Germline V gene sequence: CDR1 SGHNT, CDR2 YENEEA. The CDR3 sequence: CASSPGQGGEKLFF. For the CDR3, the DNA is TGTGCCAGCAGCCCGGGACAGGGAGGTGAAAAACTGTTTTTT.